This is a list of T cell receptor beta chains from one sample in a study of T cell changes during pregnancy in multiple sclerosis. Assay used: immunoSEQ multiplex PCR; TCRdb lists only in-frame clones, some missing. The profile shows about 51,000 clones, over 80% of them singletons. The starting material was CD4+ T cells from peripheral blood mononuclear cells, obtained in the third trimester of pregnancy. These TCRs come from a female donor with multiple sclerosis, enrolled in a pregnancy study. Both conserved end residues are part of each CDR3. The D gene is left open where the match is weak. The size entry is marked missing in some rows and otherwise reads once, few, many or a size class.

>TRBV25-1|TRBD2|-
CASSDRLAAYNEQFF
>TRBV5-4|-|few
CASSLPTDTGELFF
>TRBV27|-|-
CASSLMSGGEAFF
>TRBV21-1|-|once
CATVGQFLYEQYF
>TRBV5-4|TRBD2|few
CASSSLAGGHGELFF
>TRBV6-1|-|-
CASSRHYEQYF
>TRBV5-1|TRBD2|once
CASSYGLAGVDEQFF
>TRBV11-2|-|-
CASRTGLGGETQYF
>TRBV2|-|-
CASKQGTYEQYF
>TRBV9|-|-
CASSDGLAVSGNTIYF
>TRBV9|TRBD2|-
CASSDRLAGNEQFF
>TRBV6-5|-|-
CASGMELQPQHF
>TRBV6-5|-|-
CASRRTDRNSPLHF
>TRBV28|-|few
CASTRTRRAYNEQFF
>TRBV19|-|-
CASSRTGDSGNTIYF
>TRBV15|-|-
CATSVGGSSYEQYF
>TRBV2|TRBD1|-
CASRRQGALNEKLFF
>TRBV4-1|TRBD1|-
CASSQSTGTGYNEQFF
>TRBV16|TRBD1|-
CASTLRTGVSEQYF
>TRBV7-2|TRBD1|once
CASSLRQGARETQYF
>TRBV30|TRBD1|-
CAWRRDRGFSSYNEQFF
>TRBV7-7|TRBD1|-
CASSLLEGGQQNSPLHF
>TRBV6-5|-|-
CASSPGSTPYNEQFF
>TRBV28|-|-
CASRATLGSGDNQPQHF
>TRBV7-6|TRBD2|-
CASSLGTSGRAVEEQYF
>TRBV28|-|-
CASSLRGIQEQYF
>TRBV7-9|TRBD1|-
CASSPVLGQGSRSYNEQFF
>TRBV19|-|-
CASSNLGAEAFF